This record concerns one T cell receptor beta chain sequence. Its specificity is unknown. An input of about 0.45 to 1 ug of RNA was subjected to reverse transcription using random hexamers. The immunoSEQ assay covered 54 Vbeta and 13 Jbeta segments for CDR3. TCRdb recomputed calls from the immunoSEQ multiplex PCR reads with MiXCR, one row per CDR3 protein. The sample consists of about 150,000 distinct CDR3 sequences, about 90% of them appearing once. TCR beta sequencing was performed on blood CD8+ and CD4+ T cells. CDR3 length equals 14 residues. Germline V gene lookup returns CDR1 LGHDT and CDR2 YNNKEL (reference sequence). V gave up 0 bases and J gave up 4 bases, with 6 bases separating them. The data were taken from a study of CD8 T cells in Susac syndrome. Points from the study as a whole: The authors acknowledged that their TCR sequencing and HLA analysis involved a relatively small number of individuals.

The chain recombines TRBV3-1 with TRBJ2-2, with unresolved D. The sample taken for sequencing was CD4+ T cells from PBMCs. The clonotype originates from a human donor in good health. The CDR3 here is CASSQDRVTGELFF. CDR3 nucleotide sequence: TGTGCCAGCAGCCAAGATCGGGTCACCGGGGAGCTGTTTTTT. The whole variable domain, filled in from reference TRBV3-1 and TRBJ2-2, reads DTAVSQTPKYLVTQMGNDKSIKCEQNLGHDTMYWYKQDSKKFLKIMFSYNNKELIINETVPNRFSPKSPDKAHLNLHINSLELGDSAVYFCASSQDRVTGELFFGEGSRLTVL.